These 22 T cell receptor beta chains were all obtained from the same sample, sequenced in a study of blood T cell repertoires in COVID-19. Profiled with immunoSEQ multiplex PCR; TCRdb holds only in-frame clones, not every one. The sample shows roughly 330,000 clones, approximately 89% of them seen only once. The sample was PBMCs or T cells enriched from blood (not recorded which). Receptors were obtained from a woman in her twenties or thirties who had recovered from COVID-19.

This chain links TRBV6-1 with TRBJ1-2, with unresolved D. The CDR3 sequence is 13 residues long. The V gene's germline CDR1 is MNHNS and CDR2 SASEGT. Trimming stripped 0 bases from V and 12 bases from J, with 14 bases between. CDR3 nucleotides: TGTGCCAGCAGTGAAGCAAAGAGGGCTGGTGACACCTTC. This encodes CASSEAKRAGDTF.

This rearrangement joins TRBV11-2 to TRBJ1-5; a weak D match, TRBD1 (6 bases). The germline CDR1 and CDR2 sequences are SGHAT and FQNNGV. The CDR3 has 13 amino acids. Deletions cut 4 bases from V and 9 bases from J, with 13 bases between. CDR3 in DNA: TGTGCCAGCAGCTCGGACAGCTTACGGCCCCAGCATTTT. Its protein is CASSSDSLRPQHF.

The genes are TRBV7-2 and TRBJ2-2; D possibly corresponds to TRBD2 (6 bases). The CDR3 has 16 residues. The germline gives CDR1 SGHTA, CDR2 FQGNSA. The V and J ends lost 3 bases and 7 bases respectively, with 18 bases between them. DNA for the CDR3: TGTGCCAGCAGCTTCCGGGACCGGGGGTTGGGCGGGGAGCTGTTTTTT. It translates to CASSFRDRGLGGELFF.

In DNA form, the CDR3 reads TGTGCCAGCAGCGAGGGACAGGGCCTCACAGATACGCAGTATTTT. This gives the protein CASSEGQGLTDTQYF. J is TRBJ2-3 and V is TRBV5-6; TRBD1 aligns across 9 bases. The CDR3 has 15 amino acids. V dropped 4 bases and J dropped 2; count of bases not matched to a gene: 5. Germline V CDR1 and CDR2: SGHDT, YYEEEE. The full variable domain, in which reference TRBV5-6 and TRBJ2-3 provide the parts outside the CDR3, is DAGVTQSPTHLIKTRGQQVTLRCSPKSGHDTVSWYQQALGQGPQFIFQYYEEEERQRGNFPDRFSGHQFPNYSSELNVNALLLGDSALYLCASSEGQGLTDTQYFGPGTRLTVL.

The chain links TRBV2 to TRBJ2-1, with 8 bases that match TRBD2. V lost 2 bases and J lost 5; bases outside the gene matches: 11. The CDR3 is made up of 17 amino acids. Germline CDR1 SNHLY, CDR2 FYNNEI. The CDR3 is CASSESLAGGLHNEQFF. For the CDR3, the DNA is TGTGCCAGCAGTGAAAGTTTGGCGGGGGGCCTTCACAATGAGCAGTTCTTC.

The V and J genes are TRBV4-2 and TRBJ1-2, with D uncertain. Germline V lookup: CDR1 LGHNA, CDR2 YNFKEQ. The V end was cut by 1 base, the J end by 5 bases, with 14 bases between. The CDR3 spans 15 residues. The CDR3, as DNA: TGTGCCAGCAGCCAAGTAATCGGGGATGGGTATGGCTACACCTTC. Protein: CASSQVIGDGYGYTF.

The V call is TRBV5-8, the J call TRBJ1-1; the D is unclear. The CDR3 runs to 16 residues. V gave up 0 bases and J gave up 1 base, with 13 bases separating them. The V gene's germline CDR1 is SGHTS and CDR2 YDEGEE. The CDR3 DNA sequence: TGTGCCAGCAGCTTGGCCACCGGACTGGGGAACACTGAAGCTTTCTTT. This sequence encodes CASSLATGLGNTEAFF. Looking up the rest from reference TRBV5-8 and TRBJ1-1 gives the full variable domain: EAGVTQSPTHLIKTRGQQATLRCSPISGHTSVYWYQQALGLGLQFLLWYDEGEERNRGNFPPRFSGRQFPNYSSELNVNALELEDSALYLCASSLATGLGNTEAFFGQGTRLTVV.

The V and J genes are TRBV11-2 and TRBJ2-7; 7 nucleotides agree with TRBD1. Germline V gene data show CDR1 as SGHAT and CDR2 as FQNNGV. The V gene end was trimmed by 3 bases and the J gene end by 2 bases; junction bases not matched to a gene: 4. The length of the CDR3 is 14 residues. This chain's CDR3 is CASSFWTGTYEQYF. The CDR3 DNA reads TGTGCCAGCAGCTTCTGGACAGGAACCTACGAGCAGTACTTC. Full variable domain (remainder filled in from reference TRBV11-2 and TRBJ2-7): EAGVAQSPRYKIIEKRQSVAFWCNPISGHATLYWYQQILGQGPKLLIQFQNNGVVDDSQLPKDRFSAERLKGVDSTLKIQPAKLEDSAVYLCASSFWTGTYEQYFGPGTRLTVT.

The genes are TRBV10-3 and TRBJ2-3, with a weak D call TRBD1 (6 bases). Deletions cut 3 bases from V and 4 bases from J, with 17 bases between. This CDR3 has 16 amino acids. Germline CDR1 is ENHRY and CDR2 is SYGVKD. The CDR3 sequence: CAISDSQGRVADTQYF. The CDR3 bases are TGTGCCATCAGTGACTCTCAGGGGCGGGTAGCAGATACGCAGTATTTT.

V gene TRBV6-2 or TRBV6-3 combines with J gene TRBJ2-1; 9 bases fit TRBD2. The junction had 15 bases not matched to a gene; V was cut back by 2 bases and J by 7 bases. Germline V gene lookup returns CDR1 MNHEY and CDR2 SVGEGT. The CDR3 covers 18 residues. DNA of the CDR3: TGTGCCAGCAGTTACCCGACTAGCGGAAACCCGACCTGGAATGAGCAGTTCTTC. Protein: CASSYPTSGNPTWNEQFF.

This clone has only one observation. V usage is TRBV15 and J usage is TRBJ2-7; tentatively, D is TRBD1 (7 bases). The CDR3 runs 14 residues. V was pared by 0 bases and J by 5 bases, with 11 bases between. Per the germline V gene, CDR1 is LNHNV and CDR2 is YYDKDF (reference sequence). The CDR3: CATSRDTGEDEQYF. The CDR3 DNA reads TGTGCCACCAGCAGAGATACAGGGGAGGACGAGCAGTACTTC.

The V gene is TRBV6-5, the J gene TRBJ2-1, with TRBD2 matching over 7 bases. Germline CDR1 reads MNHEY; CDR2 reads SVGAGI. The CDR3 length is 15 residues. V was clipped by 4 bases and J by 4 bases; unmatched bases: 7. The CDR3 loop is CASSLASGLYNEQFF. The CDR3 nucleotides are TGTGCCAGCAGTTTGGCTAGCGGATTGTACAATGAGCAGTTCTTC.

The chain is built from TRBV12-3 or TRBV12-4 and TRBJ1-1; a weak D match, TRBD1 (5 bases). The CDR3 contains 13 residues. The ends were cut back, 1 base at V and 6 bases at J, with 9 bases in the middle. The CDR3 protein is CASSLGGSAEAFF. CDR3 in DNA: TGTGCCAGCAGTTTAGGGGGCAGTGCTGAAGCTTTCTTT.

The V gene is TRBV4-1, the J gene TRBJ2-7; 8 nucleotides agree with TRBD1. The CDR3 totals 15 residues. Germline CDR1 MGHRA, CDR2 YSYEKL. Trimming at V came to 0 bases and at J to 3 bases, leaving 4 bases not matched to a gene. The CDR3, as DNA: TGCGCCAGCAGCCAAGAGTGGACAGGGAACTACGAGCAGTACTTC. It specifies CASSQEWTGNYEQYF.

The table lists this clone with a count of one. The chain has TRBV2 and TRBJ2-3, with 8 nucleotides matching TRBD2. The CDR3 is 15 residues long. J lost 2 bases, V lost 5 bases, and 6 bases had no gene match. Germline loops: CDR1 SNHLY, CDR2 FYNNEI. In DNA form, the CDR3 reads TGTGCCAGCAGTAGTAGCGGGGAACCCACAGATACGCAGTATTTT. It specifies CASSSSGEPTDTQYF.

The J gene is TRBJ1-2, the V gene TRBV5-1; D is perhaps TRBD1 (5 bases). The CDR3 is made up of 14 amino acids. Germline V gives CDR1 SGHRS, CDR2 YFSETQ. V lost 0 bases and J lost 5, with 11 bases in between. The CDR3 coding sequence is TGCGCCAGCAGCTTGGGTGCGCAGGGTTATGGCTACACCTTC. Amino acids: CASSLGAQGYGYTF.

This chain uses TRBV4-2 with TRBJ2-2; 7 bases match TRBD2. Germline CDR1 and CDR2: LGHNA and YNFKEQ. CDR3 size: 16 residues. V shed 1 base, J shed 2 bases, and the junction held 4 bases outside the gene matches. CDR3 loop: CASSQAGGINTGELFF. In DNA form, the CDR3 reads TGTGCCAGCAGCCAAGCCGGGGGGATAAACACCGGGGAGCTGTTTTTT.

This clone was counted once. V gene TRBV18 combines with J gene TRBJ2-5, with D perhaps TRBD1 (6 bases). Between the trimmed V and J ends, which lost 2 bases and 2 bases, there was a span of 9 bases. The CDR3 spans 14 residues. Germline lookup yields CDR1 KGHSH and CDR2 LQKENI. The chain's CDR3 is CASSPMDRQETQYF. CDR3 coding DNA: TGTGCCAGCTCACCAATGGACAGACAAGAGACCCAGTACTTC.

This chain joins TRBV11-2 and TRBJ1-5; D gene ambiguous. Trimming shortened V by 4 bases and J by 4 bases, and 11 bases separated the two germline ends. Germline values: CDR1 SGHAT, CDR2 FQNNGV. The CDR3 is 14 amino acids. Written as DNA, the CDR3 is TGTGCCAGCAGCTCGCGGGGAAAGAATCAGCCCCAGCATTTT. Encoded protein: CASSSRGKNQPQHF.

The chain combines TRBV7-9 with TRBJ1-2; a weak D match, TRBD1 (5 bases). V was trimmed by 3 bases and J by 8 bases, leaving 16 bases between them. The CDR3 covers 14 residues. Germline CDR1 is SEHNR and CDR2 is FQNEAQ (reference sequence). Here the CDR3 reads CASSLGRGGRGYTF. The CDR3, as DNA: TGTGCCAGCAGCTTGGGCCGGGGGGGTAGAGGCTACACCTTC.

The chain couples TRBV6-5 to TRBJ1-3; the match to TRBD1 covers 8 bases. The CDR3 sequence is 14 residues long. Germline trimming cut 2 bases from V and 4 bases from J; bases unmatched to any gene: 1. Germline assignment: CDR1 MNHEY and CDR2 SVGAGI. Here the CDR3 DNA reads TGTGCCAGCAGTTACGACAGGGGAGGAAACACCATATATTTT. Amino acids: CASSYDRGGNTIYF.

This chain connects TRBV4-1 to TRBJ2-1; 11 positions match TRBD2. Trimming took 4 bases from V and 6 from J; bases not matched to a gene: 8. The CDR3 extends over 16 amino acids. Germline CDR1 MGHRA, CDR2 YSYEKL. The CDR3: CASSRVTSGVSNEQFF. CDR3 nucleotides: TGCGCCAGCAGCCGCGTGACTAGCGGGGTGAGCAATGAGCAGTTCTTC.